The TCR beta chain described here comes from a study of cytomegalovirus exposure and HLA in healthy donors. Study overall: Approximately 190 million T cells yielded roughly 100 million unique TCR beta sequences, as an earlier analysis found. Findings of the study overall: Immune exposure information available was restricted to CMV serostatus. Three chains linked to CMV were shown in vitro to be specific for CMV antigens. As a later analysis showed, several of the most significant clusters appeared to be linked to common viral pathogens.

On this clone itself: Its antigen is unknown.

The CDR3 length is 12 residues. Germline values: CDR1 SGHVS, CDR2 FNYEAQ. Trimming stripped 4 bases from V and 3 bases from J, with 7 bases between. Vbeta (60) and Jbeta (13) primers were used in the PCR. Produced via immunoSEQ multiplex PCR; TCRdb's table is partial and in-frame only. The table has about 150,000 clones, roughly 82% seen once. The V gene is TRBV7-6, the J gene TRBJ2-7; TRBD1 might be the D (5 bases). The sequenced material came from PBMCs. The receptor was isolated from a woman between 45 and 65 years old in good health and CMV-seropositive. DNA for the CDR3: TGTGCCAGCAGCTCGGACAACTACGAGCAGTACTTC. Amino acids: CASSSDNYEQYF. The complete variable domain, with remaining parts taken from reference TRBV7-6 and TRBJ2-7, reads GAGVSQSPRYKVTKRGQDVALRCDPISGHVSLYWYRQALGQGPEFLTYFNYEAQQDKSGLPNDRFSAERPEGSISTLTIQRTEQRDSAMYRCASSSDNYEQYFGPGTRLTVT.